These 4 T cell receptor beta chains originate from one sample sequenced in a study of glioma-infiltrating T cells. The iRepertoire nested amplicon-rescue multiplex PCR amplified TCR alpha and beta CDR3s from RNA. Each CDR3 protein gets one entry after TCRdb re-called the multiplex PCR reads with MiXCR. The sample yields fewer than 200,000 distinct CDR3 sequences, around 40% seen once. Material for sequencing was glioma tissue, nonneoplastic brain tissue, or PBMCs (not recorded which). Receptors were obtained from a human donor with low-grade glioma or glioblastoma, undergoing nonglioma brain surgery, or in good health (not recorded which).

Notes on this clonotype: This could be a read error, since a much larger clone is one nucleotide away. The chain joins TRBV2 to TRBJ1-5; D is undetermined. Per germline, CDR1 SNHLY and CDR2 FYNNEI. The germline V and J ends were trimmed by 5 bases and 8 bases, with 19 bases remaining between them. This CDR3 comprises 15 residues. CDR3 residues: CASSSETVINKPQHF. CDR3 coding DNA: TGTGCCAGCAGTTCAGAGACGGTTATAAATAAGCCCCAGCATTTT.

This sequence joins TRBV12-3 or TRBV12-4 and TRBJ2-3; tentative D call: TRBD2 (5 bases). V was trimmed by 6 bases and J by 0 bases, leaving 13 bases between them. CDR3 length: 15 amino acids. CDR3 in DNA: TGTGCCAGCAGCACGGTTGCGGGTAGCACAGATACGCAGTATTTT. It encodes CASSTVAGSTDTQYF.

In this sample, this clonotype turned up many times. The chain employs TRBV20-1 and TRBJ2-5; TRBD2 is a possible D gene (5 bases). The CDR3 is 15 residues long. The V and J ends lost 0 bases and 4 bases respectively, with 15 bases between them. The germline CDR1 and CDR2 sequences are DFQATT and SNEGSKA (reference sequence). The CDR3 sequence is CSAREGGFFVETQYF. For the CDR3, the DNA is TGCAGTGCTAGAGAAGGAGGCTTCTTCGTAGAGACCCAGTACTTC.

This clonotype was counted at least ten times. The chain uses TRBV19 and TRBJ1-1; D call uncertain. V lost 1 base and J 3 bases, leaving 12 bases between the germline ends. Germline V gene lookup returns CDR1 LNHDA and CDR2 SQIVND (reference sequence). CDR3 length: 15 amino acids. Here the CDR3 reads CASSIAGVKDTEAFF. The CDR3 nucleotides read TGTGCCAGTAGTATAGCTGGGGTGAAGGACACTGAAGCTTTCTTT.